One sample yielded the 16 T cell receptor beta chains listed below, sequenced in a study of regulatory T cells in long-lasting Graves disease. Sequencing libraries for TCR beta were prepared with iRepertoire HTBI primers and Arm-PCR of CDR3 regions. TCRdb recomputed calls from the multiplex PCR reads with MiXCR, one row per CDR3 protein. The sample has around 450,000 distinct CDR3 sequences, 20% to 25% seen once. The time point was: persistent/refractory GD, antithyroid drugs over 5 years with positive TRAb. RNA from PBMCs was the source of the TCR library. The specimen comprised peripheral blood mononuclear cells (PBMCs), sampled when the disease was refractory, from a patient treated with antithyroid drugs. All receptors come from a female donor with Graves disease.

CDR3 amino acids: CATSHRGGNSPLHF. Here the CDR3 DNA reads TGTGCCACCAGTCACAGGGGAGGGAATTCACCCCTCCACTTT. The chain employs TRBV15 and TRBJ1-6; 7 bases are a match to TRBD1. This CDR3 contains 14 residues. The V gene end was trimmed by 6 bases and the J gene end by 7 bases; junction bases not matched to a gene: 6. The germline V gene encodes CDR1 LNHNV and CDR2 YYDKDF (reference sequence).

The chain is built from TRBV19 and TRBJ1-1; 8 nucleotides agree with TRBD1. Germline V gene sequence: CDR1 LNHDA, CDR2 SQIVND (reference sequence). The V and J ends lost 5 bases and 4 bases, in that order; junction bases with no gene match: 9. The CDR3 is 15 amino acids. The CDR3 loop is CASSYRGGQSTEAFF. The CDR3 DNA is TGTGCCAGTAGTTACAGGGGGGGACAGAGCACTGAAGCTTTCTTT.

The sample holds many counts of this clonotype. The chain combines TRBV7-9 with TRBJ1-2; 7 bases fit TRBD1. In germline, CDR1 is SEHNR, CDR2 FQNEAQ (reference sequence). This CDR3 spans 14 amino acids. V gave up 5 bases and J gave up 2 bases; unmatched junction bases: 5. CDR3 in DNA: TGTGCCAGCAGCATCGGGACAGCAAACTATGGCTACACCTTC. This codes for CASSIGTANYGYTF.

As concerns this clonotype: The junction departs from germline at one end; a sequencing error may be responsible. The CDR3 nucleotides are TGTGCCACCAGTGACCCGGCGGGGGGCCATCGTTACGAGCAGTACTTC. The encoded protein is CATSDPAGGHRYEQYF. V usage is TRBV10-3 and J usage is TRBJ2-7; 8 positions agree with TRBD2. The CDR3 spans 16 residues. CDR1 is ENHRY, CDR2 SYGVKD, per germline.

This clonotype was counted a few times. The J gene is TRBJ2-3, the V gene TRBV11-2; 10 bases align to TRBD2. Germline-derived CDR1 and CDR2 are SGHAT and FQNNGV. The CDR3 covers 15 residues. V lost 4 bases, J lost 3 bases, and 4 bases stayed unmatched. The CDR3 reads CASSWSGGETDTQYF. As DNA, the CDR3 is TGTGCCAGCAGCTGGAGCGGGGGGGAAACAGATACGCAGTATTTT.

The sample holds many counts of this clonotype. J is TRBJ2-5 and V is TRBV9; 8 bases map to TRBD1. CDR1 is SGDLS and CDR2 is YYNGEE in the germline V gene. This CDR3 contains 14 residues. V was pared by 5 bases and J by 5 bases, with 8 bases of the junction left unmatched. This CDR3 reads CASSTQGASETQYF. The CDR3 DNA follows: TGTGCCAGCAGTACTCAGGGGGCATCGGAGACCCAGTACTTC.

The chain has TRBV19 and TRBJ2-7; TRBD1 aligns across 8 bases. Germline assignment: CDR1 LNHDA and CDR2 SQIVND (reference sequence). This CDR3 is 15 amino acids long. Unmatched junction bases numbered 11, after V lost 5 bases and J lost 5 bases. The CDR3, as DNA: TGTGCCAGTAGTGCCGCGGACAGGGCCCAGGACGAGCAGTACTTC. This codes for CASSAADRAQDEQYF.

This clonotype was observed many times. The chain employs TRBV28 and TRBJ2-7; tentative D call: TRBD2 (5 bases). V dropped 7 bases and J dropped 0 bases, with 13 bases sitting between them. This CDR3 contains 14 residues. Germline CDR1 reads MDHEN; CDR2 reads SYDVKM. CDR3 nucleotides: TGTGCCAGCATCGCTCCCGGGAACTCCTACGAGCAGTACTTC. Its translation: CASIAPGNSYEQYF.

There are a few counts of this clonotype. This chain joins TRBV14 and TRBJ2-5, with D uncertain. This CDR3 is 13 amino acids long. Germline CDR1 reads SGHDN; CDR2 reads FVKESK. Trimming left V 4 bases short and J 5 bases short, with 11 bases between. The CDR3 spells CASSLVEYETQYF. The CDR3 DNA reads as TGTGCCAGCAGCCTGGTAGAATATGAGACCCAGTACTTC.

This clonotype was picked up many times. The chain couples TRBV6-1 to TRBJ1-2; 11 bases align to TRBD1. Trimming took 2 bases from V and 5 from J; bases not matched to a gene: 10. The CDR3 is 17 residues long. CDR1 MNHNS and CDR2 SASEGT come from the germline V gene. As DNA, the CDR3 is TGTGCCAGCAGTGAACATTATGTGGACAGGGGGCGATATGGCTACACCTTC. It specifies CASSEHYVDRGRYGYTF.

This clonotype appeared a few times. The CDR3, as DNA: TGTGCCAGCAGCCCCGGGACAGTGGGTGACTATGGCTACACCTTC. Translation: CASSPGTVGDYGYTF. V gene TRBV9 combines with J gene TRBJ1-2, with TRBD1 matching 7 bases. J gave up 3 bases and V 4 bases, and 9 bases lay outside the gene matches. This CDR3 region has 15 residues. Germline V CDR1 and CDR2: SGDLS, YYNGEE.

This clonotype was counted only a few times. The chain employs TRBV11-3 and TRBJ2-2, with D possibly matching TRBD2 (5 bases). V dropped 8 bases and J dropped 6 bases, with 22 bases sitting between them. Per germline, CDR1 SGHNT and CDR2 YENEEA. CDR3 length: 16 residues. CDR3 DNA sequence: TGTGCCAGCGGGCTATCTTTACTGGACTCACCCGGGGAGCTGTTTTTT. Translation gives CASGLSLLDSPGELFF.

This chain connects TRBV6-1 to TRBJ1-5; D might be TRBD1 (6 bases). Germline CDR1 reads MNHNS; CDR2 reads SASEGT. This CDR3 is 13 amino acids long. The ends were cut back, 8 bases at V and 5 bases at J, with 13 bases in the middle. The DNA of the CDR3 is TGTGCCAGCGGTACAGGGATGGATCAGCCCCAGCATTTT. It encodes CASGTGMDQPQHF.

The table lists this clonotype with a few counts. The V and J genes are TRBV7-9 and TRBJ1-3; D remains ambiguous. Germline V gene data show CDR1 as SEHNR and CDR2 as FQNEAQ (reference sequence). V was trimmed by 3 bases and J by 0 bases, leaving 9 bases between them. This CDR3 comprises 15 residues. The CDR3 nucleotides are TGTGCCAGCAGCTTTTCCAGTTACTCTGGAAACACCATATATTTT. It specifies CASSFSSYSGNTIYF.

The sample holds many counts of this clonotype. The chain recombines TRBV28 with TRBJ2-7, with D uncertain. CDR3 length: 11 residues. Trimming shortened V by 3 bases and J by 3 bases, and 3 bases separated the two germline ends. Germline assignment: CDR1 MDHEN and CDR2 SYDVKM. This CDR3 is CASSFLYEQYF. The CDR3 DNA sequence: TGTGCCAGCAGTTTTCTCTACGAGCAGTACTTC.

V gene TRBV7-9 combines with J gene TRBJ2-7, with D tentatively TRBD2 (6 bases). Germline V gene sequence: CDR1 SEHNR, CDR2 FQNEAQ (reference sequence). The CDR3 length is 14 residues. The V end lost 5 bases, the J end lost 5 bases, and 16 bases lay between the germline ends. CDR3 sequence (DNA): TGTGCCAGCAGCCGATCGACTAGATTGGACGAGCAGTACTTC. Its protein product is CASSRSTRLDEQYF.